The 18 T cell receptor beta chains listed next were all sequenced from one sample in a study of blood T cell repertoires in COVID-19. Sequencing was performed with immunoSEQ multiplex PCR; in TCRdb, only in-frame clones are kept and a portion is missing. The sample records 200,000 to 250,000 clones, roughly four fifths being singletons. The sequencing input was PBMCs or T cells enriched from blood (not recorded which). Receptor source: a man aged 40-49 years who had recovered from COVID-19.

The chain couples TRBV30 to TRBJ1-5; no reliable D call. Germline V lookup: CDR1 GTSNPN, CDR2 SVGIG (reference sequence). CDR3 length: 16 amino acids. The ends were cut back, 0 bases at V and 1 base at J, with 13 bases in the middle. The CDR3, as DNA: TGTGCCTGGAGTGTAAAGAGAGGGATAAGCAATCAGCCCCAGCATTTT. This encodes CAWSVKRGISNQPQHF.

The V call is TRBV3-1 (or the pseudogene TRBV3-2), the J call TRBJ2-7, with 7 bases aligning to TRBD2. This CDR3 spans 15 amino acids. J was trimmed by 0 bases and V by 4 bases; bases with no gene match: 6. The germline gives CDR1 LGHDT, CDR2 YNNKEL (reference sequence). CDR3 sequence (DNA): TGTGCCAGCAGCCTTAGCGGGCATAGCTCCTACGAGCAGTACTTC. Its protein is CASSLSGHSSYEQYF.

The CDR3 reads CASSMFGQMNTEAFF. The CDR3 DNA sequence: TGCGCCAGCAGCATGTTTGGACAGATGAACACTGAAGCTTTCTTT. The J gene is TRBJ1-1, the V gene TRBV5-1; D might be TRBD1 (6 bases). Germline CDR1 SGHRS, CDR2 YFSETQ. This CDR3 is built from 15 residues. The V end was cut by 4 bases, the J end by 0 bases, with 13 bases between.

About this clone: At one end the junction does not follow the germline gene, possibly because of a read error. The CDR3 sequence: CASSQAPQGIGQPQHF. Written as DNA, the CDR3 is TGCGCCAGCAGTCAAGCACCACAGGGAATTGGACAGCCCCAGCATTTT. This chain links TRBV4-1 with TRBJ1-5; D might be TRBD1 (6 bases). CDR1 is MGHRA and CDR2 is YSYEKL in the germline V gene. This CDR3 spans 16 amino acids.

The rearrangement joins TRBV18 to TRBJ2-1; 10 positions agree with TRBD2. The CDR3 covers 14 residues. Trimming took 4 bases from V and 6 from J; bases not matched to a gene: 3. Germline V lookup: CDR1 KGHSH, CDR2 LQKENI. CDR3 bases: TGTGCCAGCTCACAGCGGGAGGGCCGCAATGAGCAGTTCTTC. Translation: CASSQREGRNEQFF.

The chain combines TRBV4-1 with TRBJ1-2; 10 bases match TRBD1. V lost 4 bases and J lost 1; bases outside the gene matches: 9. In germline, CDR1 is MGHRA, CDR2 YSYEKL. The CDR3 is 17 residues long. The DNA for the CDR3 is TGCGCCAGCAGCCCTCGACAGGGGGCCACGTATAACTATGGCTACACCTTC. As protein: CASSPRQGATYNYGYTF.

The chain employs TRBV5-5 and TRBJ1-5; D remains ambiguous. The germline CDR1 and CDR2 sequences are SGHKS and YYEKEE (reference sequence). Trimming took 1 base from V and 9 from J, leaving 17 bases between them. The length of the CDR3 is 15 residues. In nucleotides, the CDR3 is TGTGCCAGCAGCTTGAGGAAGAGGGAGATCACGCCCCAGCATTTT. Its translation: CASSLRKREITPQHF.

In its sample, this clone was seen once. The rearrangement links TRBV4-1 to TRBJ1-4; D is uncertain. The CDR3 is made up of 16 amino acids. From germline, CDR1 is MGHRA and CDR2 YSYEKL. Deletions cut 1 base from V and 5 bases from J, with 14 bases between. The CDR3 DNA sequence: TGCGCCAGCAGCCAAGGTTTAACGGCGGGGAATGAAAAACTGTTTTTT. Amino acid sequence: CASSQGLTAGNEKLFF.

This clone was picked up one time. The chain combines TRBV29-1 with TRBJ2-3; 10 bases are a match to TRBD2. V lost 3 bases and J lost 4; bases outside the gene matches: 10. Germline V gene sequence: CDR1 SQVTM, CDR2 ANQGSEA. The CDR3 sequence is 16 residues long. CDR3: CSVDPTSGGAPDTQYF. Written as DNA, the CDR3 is TGCAGCGTTGACCCCACCAGCGGGGGGGCCCCAGATACGCAGTATTTT.

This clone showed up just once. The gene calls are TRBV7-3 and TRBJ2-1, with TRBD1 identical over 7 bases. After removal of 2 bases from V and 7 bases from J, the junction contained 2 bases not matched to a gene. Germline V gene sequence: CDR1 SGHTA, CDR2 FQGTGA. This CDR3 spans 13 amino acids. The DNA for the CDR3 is TGTGCCAGCAGCTTAGACAGGGAGAATGAGCAGTTCTTC. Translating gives CASSLDRENEQFF.

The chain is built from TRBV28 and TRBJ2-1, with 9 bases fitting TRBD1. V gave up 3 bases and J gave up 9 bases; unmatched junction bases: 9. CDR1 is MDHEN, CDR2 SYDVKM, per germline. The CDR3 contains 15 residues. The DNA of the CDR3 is TGTGCCAGCAGTTTGCCCGGGACAGGGAGTGGTGAGCAGTTCTTC. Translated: CASSLPGTGSGEQFF.

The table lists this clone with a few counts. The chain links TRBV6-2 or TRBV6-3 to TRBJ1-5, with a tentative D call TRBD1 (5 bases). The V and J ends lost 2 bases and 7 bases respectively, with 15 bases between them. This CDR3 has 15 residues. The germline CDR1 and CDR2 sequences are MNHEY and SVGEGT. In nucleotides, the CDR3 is TGTGCCAGCAGTTACCCAGGGAGGGGCGGGCAGCCCCAGCATTTT. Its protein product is CASSYPGRGGQPQHF.

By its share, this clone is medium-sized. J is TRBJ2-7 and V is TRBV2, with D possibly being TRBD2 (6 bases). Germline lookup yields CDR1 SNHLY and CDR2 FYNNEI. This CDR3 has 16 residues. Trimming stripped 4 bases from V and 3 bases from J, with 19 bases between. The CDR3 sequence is CASSGTDWGEVYEQYF. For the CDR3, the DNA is TGTGCCAGCAGTGGAACGGACTGGGGGGAAGTCTACGAGCAGTACTTC.

For the CDR3, the DNA is TGTGCCATCAGTGAGTCCGGCGGGAGGGGGAATGAGCAGTTCTTC. The encoded protein is CAISESGGRGNEQFF. The V and J genes are TRBV10-3 and TRBJ2-1; 9 bases agree with TRBD2. Trimming took 0 bases from V and 7 from J; bases not matched to a gene: 4. The CDR3 has 15 residues. Germline loops: CDR1 ENHRY, CDR2 SYGVKD.

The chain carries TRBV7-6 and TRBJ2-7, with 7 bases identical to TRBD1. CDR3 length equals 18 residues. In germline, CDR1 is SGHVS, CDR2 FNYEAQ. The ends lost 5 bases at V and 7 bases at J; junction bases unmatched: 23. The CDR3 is CASSPEGWTGTYGGEQYF. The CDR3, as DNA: TGTGCCAGCAGCCCAGAGGGGTGGACAGGAACCTACGGCGGGGAGCAGTACTTC.

The CDR3 reads CASSDPGGSGANVLTF. The CDR3 DNA is TGTGCCAGCAGCGATCCGGGGGGGTCCGGGGCCAACGTCCTGACTTTC. V gene TRBV9 combines with J gene TRBJ2-6; 8 nucleotides match TRBD2. V dropped 3 bases and J dropped 4; count of bases not matched to a gene: 6. The CDR3 length is 16 residues. Per germline, CDR1 SGDLS and CDR2 YYNGEE.

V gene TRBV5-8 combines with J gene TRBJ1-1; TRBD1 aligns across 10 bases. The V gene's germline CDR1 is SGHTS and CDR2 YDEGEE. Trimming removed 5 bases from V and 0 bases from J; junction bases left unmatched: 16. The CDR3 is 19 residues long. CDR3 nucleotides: TGTGCCAGCAGTTCCCAAGGGGACAGGGGCCCGCTTTTGAACACTGAAGCTTTCTTT. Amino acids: CASSSQGDRGPLLNTEAFF.

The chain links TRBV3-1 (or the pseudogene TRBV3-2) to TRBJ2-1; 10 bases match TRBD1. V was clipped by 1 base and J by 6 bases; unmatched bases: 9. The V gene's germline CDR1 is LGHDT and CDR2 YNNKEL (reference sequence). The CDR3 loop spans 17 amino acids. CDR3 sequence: CASSQGRGTGVGNEQFF. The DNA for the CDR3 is TGTGCCAGCAGCCAAGGCCGGGGGACAGGGGTAGGCAATGAGCAGTTCTTC.